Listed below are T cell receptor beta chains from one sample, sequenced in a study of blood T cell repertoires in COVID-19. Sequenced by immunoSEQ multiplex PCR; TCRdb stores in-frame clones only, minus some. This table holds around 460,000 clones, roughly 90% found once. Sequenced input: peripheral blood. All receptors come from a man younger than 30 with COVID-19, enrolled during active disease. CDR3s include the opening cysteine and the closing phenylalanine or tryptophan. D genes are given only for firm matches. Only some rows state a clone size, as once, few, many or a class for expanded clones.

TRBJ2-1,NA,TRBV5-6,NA,TGTGCCAGCAGCCGGGTCACGGGTTTAAGCAATGAGCAGTTCTTC,CASSRVTGLSNEQFF
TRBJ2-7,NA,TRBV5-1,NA,TGCGCCAGCAGCGGCCAGGACGAGCAGTACTTC,CASSGQDEQYF
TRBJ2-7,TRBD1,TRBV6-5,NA,TGTGCCAGCAGTTACTCGTTGGGACAGGCCCCCTACGAGCAGTACTTC,CASSYSLGQAPYEQYF
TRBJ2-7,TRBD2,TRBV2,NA,TGTGCCAGCGGATATAGCGGGATTTCTACCGAGCAGTACTTC,CASGYSGISTEQYF
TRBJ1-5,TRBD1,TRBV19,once,TGTGCCAGTAGTGACAGGGGGGTTCAGCCCCAGCATTTT,CASSDRGVQPQHF
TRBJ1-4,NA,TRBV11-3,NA,TGTGCCAGCAGCTTAGGGCCGGGGGAAAAACTGTTTTTT,CASSLGPGEKLFF
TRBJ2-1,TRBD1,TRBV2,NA,TGTGCCAGCAGTGAAATTGGGACAGGGGCCTACAATGAGCAGTTCTTC,CASSEIGTGAYNEQFF
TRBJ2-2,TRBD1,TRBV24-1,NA,TGTGCCACCAGTGACGCTCCGGGACAGGGGAACACCGGGGAGCTGTTTTTT,CATSDAPGQGNTGELFF
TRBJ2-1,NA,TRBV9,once,TGTGCCAGCAGCGCAGGGACAGTAGCGGTCTTGGGTGATGAGCAGTTCTTC,CASSAGTVAVLGDEQFF
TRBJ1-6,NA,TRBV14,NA,TGTGCCAGCAGCCAATGGGGGGTGGAAAATAATTCACCCCTCCACTTT,CASSQWGVENNSPLHF
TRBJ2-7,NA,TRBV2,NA,TGTGCCAGCCAGAAGGTAGCTGACAGCTACGAGCAGTACTTC,CASQKVADSYEQYF
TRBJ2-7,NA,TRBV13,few,TGTGCCAGCAGCTTATCTAGCTACGAGCAGTACTTC,CASSLSSYEQYF
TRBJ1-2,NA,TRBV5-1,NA,TGCGCCAGCAGCTTAAGCAGGGAGGGCGGCTACACCTTC,CASSLSREGGYTF
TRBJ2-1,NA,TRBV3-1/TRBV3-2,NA,TGTGCCAGCAGCCAAGATTTGGCCAATGAGCAGTTCTTC,CASSQDLANEQFF
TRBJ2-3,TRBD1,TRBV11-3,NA,TGTGCCAGCAGCTTGGGGACAGGGAGGAAAGATACGCAGTATTTT,CASSLGTGRKDTQYF
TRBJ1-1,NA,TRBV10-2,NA,TGCGCCAGCAGTGAGTACTTCACTGAAGCTTTCTTT,CASSEYFTEAFF
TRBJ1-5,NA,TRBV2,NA,TGTGCCAGCAAGGGGGTGGACCAGCCCCAGCATTTT,CASKGVDQPQHF
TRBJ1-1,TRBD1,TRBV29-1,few,TGCAGCGTTGAAGAGGGCAGGGGGATTACTGAAGCTTTCTTT,CSVEEGRGITEAFF
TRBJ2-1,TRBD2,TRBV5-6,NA,TGTGCCAGCAGCTTTATGACTAGCGGGGACTGGCGCGGGGGTGAGCAGTTCTTC,CASSFMTSGDWRGGEQFF
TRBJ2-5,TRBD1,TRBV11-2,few,TGTGCCAGCAGCCCGCAGACAGGGGCCCGAGAGACCCAGTACTTC,CASSPQTGARETQYF
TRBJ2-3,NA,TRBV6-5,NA,TGTGCCAGCAGTTACTCGGCCGTAGATACGCAGTATTTT,CASSYSAVDTQYF
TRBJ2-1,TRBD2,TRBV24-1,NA,TGTGCCACCAGTGGCGTAGGACTAGCGGGAGTCGGCAATGAGCAGTTCTTC,CATSGVGLAGVGNEQFF
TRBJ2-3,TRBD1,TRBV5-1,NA,TGCGCCAGCAGCCCCCGGCGGGACAGGGCGCAGTATTTT,CASSPRRDRAQYF
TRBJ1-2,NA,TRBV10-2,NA,TGCGCCAGCAGTGGACTGGGGCGACCCAACTATGGCTACACCTTC,CASSGLGRPNYGYTF
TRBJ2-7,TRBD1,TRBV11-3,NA,TGTGCCAGCAGCTTCTCAGGACAGGGTCCCTACGAGCAGTACTTC,CASSFSGQGPYEQYF
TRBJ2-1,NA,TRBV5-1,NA,TGCGCCAGCAGCCTCCTAATGGACAATGAGCAGTTCTTC,CASSLLMDNEQFF
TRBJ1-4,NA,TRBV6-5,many,TGTGCCAGCAGCCTTGAAAGGGGAAAACTGTTTTTT,CASSLERGKLFF
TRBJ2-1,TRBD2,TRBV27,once,TGTGCCAGCAGTTTAGGTGGGGCGGGAGGGCCCGTCAATGAGCAGTTCTTC,CASSLGGAGGPVNEQFF
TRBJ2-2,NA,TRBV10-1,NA,TGCGCCAGCAGTGAGGGAGGGAGAGGGGAGCTGTTTTTT,CASSEGGRGELFF
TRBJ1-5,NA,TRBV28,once,TGTGCCAGCAGTTTCGAAACCACAGGGCAGCCCCAGCATTTT,CASSFETTGQPQHF
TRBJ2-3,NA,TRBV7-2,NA,TGTGCCAGCAGCTTTGGAGCGGGCTCCACAGATACGCAGTATTTT,CASSFGAGSTDTQYF
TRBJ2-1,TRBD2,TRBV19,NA,TGTGCCAGTAGTACAGCGGGGGGGGTTATAAATGAGCAGTTCTTC,CASSTAGGVINEQFF
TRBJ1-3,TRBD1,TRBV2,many,TGTGCCAGCATCAAGGACAGGGGCGGAAACACCATATATTTT,CASIKDRGGNTIYF
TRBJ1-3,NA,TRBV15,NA,TGTGCCACCAGCAGAGTAATCTCTGGAAACACCATATATTTT,CATSRVISGNTIYF
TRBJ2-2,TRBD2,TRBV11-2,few,TGTGCCAGCAGCCCTAGCGGGAGCGGCGGGGAGCTGTTTTTT,CASSPSGSGGELFF
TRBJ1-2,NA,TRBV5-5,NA,TGTGCCAGCAGCCTAGAATTACGTGGGTCTAACTATGGCTACACCTTC,CASSLELRGSNYGYTF
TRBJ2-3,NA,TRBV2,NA,TGTGCCAGCAGCCCCCCGGGTGGTGGCACAGATACGCAGTATTTT,CASSPPGGGTDTQYF
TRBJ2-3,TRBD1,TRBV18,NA,TGTGCCAGCTCACCACAGGGGGCGCGGGGCACAGATACGCAGTATTTT,CASSPQGARGTDTQYF
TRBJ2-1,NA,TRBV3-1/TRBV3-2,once,TGTGCCAGCAGCCAAGGAGCCGGGACTGCATACAATGAGCAGTTCTTC,CASSQGAGTAYNEQFF
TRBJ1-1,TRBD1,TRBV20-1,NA,TGCAGTGCTACTGACAGGGGGCGGACTGAAGCTTTCTTT,CSATDRGRTEAFF
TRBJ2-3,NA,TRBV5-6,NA,TGTGCCAGCAGCTTGGAGCGCACAGATACGCAGTATTTT,CASSLERTDTQYF
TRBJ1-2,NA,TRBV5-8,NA,TGTGCCAGCAGCATCGGGACACTTCCGACGGATGGCTACACCTTC,CASSIGTLPTDGYTF
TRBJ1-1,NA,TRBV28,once,TGTGCCAGCAGTCCTAGGACAATCATGAACACTGAAGCTTTCTTT,CASSPRTIMNTEAFF
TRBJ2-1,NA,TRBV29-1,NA,TGCAGCTCCAGGGGTCAATGGGATGAGCAGTTCTTC,CSSRGQWDEQFF
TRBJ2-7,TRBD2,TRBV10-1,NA,TGCGCCAGCAGTGAATCCCCTAGCGGGGGACGGTACTTC,CASSESPSGGRYF
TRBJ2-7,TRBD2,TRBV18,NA,TGTGCCAGCTCACCACCGTCTATGCGGGGGGCCTACGAGCAGTACTTC,CASSPPSMRGAYEQYF